This TCR beta chain is drawn from a study of T cell responses to AZD1222 COVID-19 vaccine. Study results and caveats: At study baseline, merely five or six AZD1222 recipients were seropositive. The breadth and depth of Spike-specific TCRs increased once two AZD1222 doses had been given. A mostly white British donor set with more females was recruited, and clonal diversity was possibly underestimated. Dominant at 160-218 and 743-854, vaccine-associated CD4 TCRs also spanned spike.

Germline CDR1 MNHEY, CDR2 SMNVEV (reference sequence). V was clipped by 3 bases and J by 5 bases; unmatched bases: 4. The CDR3 totals 14 residues. Only in-frame clones appear in the TCRdb table, and some are missing; sequencing was by immunoSEQ multiplex PCR. The table includes 65,000 to 70,000 clones, around 80% detected once. To note about this clone: Its antigen is unidentified.

Source: peripheral blood, taken on day 0 of AZD1222 vaccination. The chain is built from TRBV27 and TRBJ2-5; TRBD2 agrees at 9 bases. The TCR comes from an adult in good health. In DNA form, the CDR3 reads TGTGCCAGCAGTTTCCGGCGGGGGGGCGAGACCCAGTACTTC. It yields the protein CASSFRRGGETQYF.